The T cell receptor beta chain under discussion was sequenced for a study of monozygotic twins with cystic fibrosis. TCRdb keeps only in-frame clones here, not all; method: immunoSEQ multiplex PCR. This sample has 18,000 or so clones, with less than 95% found just once. This clone appeared a single time. Germline CDR1 and CDR2: SGHRS and YFSETQ. The CDR3 is 14 residues long. With 3 bases clipped from V and 0 bases from J, the junction kept 3 bases outside the gene matches. The sequenced material came from blood. This sequence originates from a girl aged 2 to 9 with cystic fibrosis. This chain links TRBV5-1 with TRBJ2-7; 7 bases line up with TRBD2. The CDR3 DNA reads TGCGCCAGCAGCTCTAGCGGTACCTCCTACGAGCAGTACTTC. It specifies CASSSSGTSYEQYF.